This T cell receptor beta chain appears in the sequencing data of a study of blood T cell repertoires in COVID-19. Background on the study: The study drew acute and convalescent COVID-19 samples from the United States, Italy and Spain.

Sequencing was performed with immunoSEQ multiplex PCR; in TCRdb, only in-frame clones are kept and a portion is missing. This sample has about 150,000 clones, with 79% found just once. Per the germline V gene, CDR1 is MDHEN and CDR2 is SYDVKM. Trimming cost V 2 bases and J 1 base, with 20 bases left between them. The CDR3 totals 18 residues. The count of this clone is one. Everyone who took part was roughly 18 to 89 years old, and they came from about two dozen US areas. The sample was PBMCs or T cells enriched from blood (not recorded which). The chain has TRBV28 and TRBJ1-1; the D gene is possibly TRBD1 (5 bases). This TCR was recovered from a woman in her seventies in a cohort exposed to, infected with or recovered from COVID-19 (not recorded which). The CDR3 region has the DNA TGTGCCAGCAGTTTACCCGCGCGGACAAGCCTTAAGAACACTGAAGCTTTCTTT. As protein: CASSLPARTSLKNTEAFF.